Presented here are 8 T cell receptor beta chains from one specimen sequenced in a study of blood T cell repertoires in COVID-19. Libraries were prepared by immunoSEQ multiplex PCR; TCRdb keeps only in-frame clonotypes and omits some of them. The sample lists 50,000 or so clones, 90% to 95% seen once, with less than 10% in the top ten. Sequencing was carried out using peripheral blood. The receptors shown here come from a woman older than 75 with acute or convalescent COVID-19.

This clone occurred once. The rearrangement joins TRBV6-2 or TRBV6-3 to TRBJ2-1; 9 bases agree with TRBD2. The CDR3 loop spans 16 amino acids. Germline V CDR1 and CDR2: MNHEY, SVGEGT. The V gene end was trimmed by 0 bases and the J gene end by 9 bases; junction bases not matched to a gene: 9. CDR3 protein: CASSYSPGLALREQFF. Written as DNA, the CDR3 is TGTGCCAGCAGTTACTCACCCGGACTAGCGCTTCGTGAGCAGTTCTTC.

V is TRBV7-8 and J is TRBJ1-1, with D unclear. Deletions cut 2 bases from V and 1 base from J, with 8 bases between. CDR1 SGHVS and CDR2 FQNEAQ come from the germline V gene. The length of the CDR3 is 14 residues. The CDR3 here is CASSLLGGNTEAFF. In DNA, the CDR3 is TGTGCCAGCAGCTTACTGGGAGGGAACACTGAAGCTTTCTTT.

The V call is TRBV5-1, the J call TRBJ2-1, with a possible D match to TRBD1 (6 bases). Germline V CDR1 and CDR2: SGHRS, YFSETQ. Between the trimmed V and J ends, which lost 6 bases and 10 bases, there was a span of 8 bases. The CDR3 sequence is 10 residues long. In nucleotides, the CDR3 is TGCGCCAGCATGGGGACAGAGCAGTTCTTC. Protein sequence: CASMGTEQFF.

This sequence joins TRBV14 and TRBJ2-7; D possibly corresponds to TRBD2 (5 bases). The CDR3 has 12 amino acids. CDR1 SGHDN and CDR2 FVKESK come from the germline V gene. Trimming removed 4 bases from V and 8 bases from J, with 12 bases in between. This CDR3 reads CASSLATSKQYF. The CDR3 bases are TGTGCCAGCAGCCTGGCCACTAGTAAGCAGTACTTC. Supplemented by reference TRBV14 and TRBJ2-7, the full variable domain reads EAGVTQFPSHSVIEKGQTVTLRCDPISGHDNLYWYRRVMGKEIKFLLHFVKESKQDESGMPNNRFLAERTGGTYSTLKVQPAELEDSGVYFCASSLATSKQYFGPGTRLTVT.

This chain links TRBV7-9 with TRBJ2-5; the D is unclear. The germline gives CDR1 SEHNR, CDR2 FQNEAQ (reference sequence). The CDR3 extends over 11 amino acids. V shed 6 bases and J shed 4 bases, with 6 bases lying between them. CDR3 DNA sequence: TGTGCCAGCAGTCCAGGAGAGACCCAGTACTTC. This translates into CASSPGETQYF.

The chain links TRBV18 to TRBJ1-1; D not resolved. The CDR3 runs 14 residues. Germline V gene sequence: CDR1 KGHSH, CDR2 LQKENI. V lost 1 base, J lost 2 bases, and 8 bases lay in between. The CDR3 region is CASSPLQINTEAFF. CDR3 sequence (DNA): TGTGCCAGCTCACCACTACAGATAAACACTGAAGCTTTCTTT.

V and J are TRBV7-8 and TRBJ2-3; TRBD2 might be the D (6 bases). V was shortened by 0 bases and J by 0 bases, with 10 bases between the two germline ends. This CDR3 region has 16 residues. CDR1 and CDR2 (germline): SGHVS, FQNEAQ. This CDR3 reads CASSLAHRGSTDTQYF. In DNA, the CDR3 is TGTGCCAGCAGCTTAGCCCACCGGGGGAGCACAGATACGCAGTATTTT.

The V call is TRBV5-1, the J call TRBJ1-2; TRBD1 matches at 7 bases. The CDR3 is made up of 16 amino acids. Germline V gives CDR1 SGHRS, CDR2 YFSETQ. With 0 bases clipped from V and 0 bases from J, the junction kept 5 bases outside the gene matches. The CDR3 nucleotides read TGCGCCAGCAGCTTGGAAGGACAGGCGACTAACTATGGCTACACCTTC. Amino acid sequence: CASSLEGQATNYGYTF.